This T cell receptor (beta chain) was found in a study of T cell changes during pregnancy in multiple sclerosis. The CDR3 has 13 residues. Losses at the gene ends were 1 base for V and 6 bases for J; bases not matched to a gene: 4. The germline V gene encodes CDR1 GTSNPN and CDR2 SVGIG (reference sequence). Sequencing used immunoSEQ multiplex PCR; TCRdb keeps in-frame clones, though not all of them. The profile covers 40,000 or so clones, with less than 95% appearing a single time and more than 8% taken by the ten largest. This receptor was taken from a female donor with multiple sclerosis, enrolled in a pregnancy study. The sequenced sample was CD8+ T cells from peripheral blood mononuclear cells, obtained in the first trimester of pregnancy. The rearrangement joins TRBV30 to TRBJ1-1; 8 bases fit TRBD1. DNA for the CDR3: TGTGCCTGGAGTGGGGGACAGGTAGCTGAAGCTTTCTTT. It codes for CAWSGGQVAEAFF.